This T cell receptor (beta chain) emerged from a study of blood T cell repertoires in COVID-19. Background on the study: In each case, the material was cDNA or gDNA derived from T cells, B-cell-depleted T cells, or PBMCs.

Between the trimmed V and J ends, which lost 3 bases and 5 bases, there was a span of 7 bases. The CDR3 has 12 amino acids. Germline CDR1 and CDR2: PRHDT and FYEKMQ (reference sequence). Profiling relied on immunoSEQ multiplex PCR, and the TCRdb table lists in-frame clones only, not all of them. The table lists almost 95,000 clones, 87% of them singletons, with around 19% in the top ten. The sequenced material came from peripheral blood. The origin of this receptor is a woman aged 60 to 75 with COVID-19, enrolled during active disease. The genes are TRBV13 and TRBJ2-5; D call uncertain. The CDR3, as DNA: TGTGCCAGCAGCTTCGCCAGGGAGACCCAGTACTTC. Protein product: CASSFARETQYF.